This is a list of T cell receptor beta chains from one sample in a study of blood T cell repertoires in COVID-19. The table came from immunoSEQ multiplex PCR; TCRdb's copy has only in-frame clones and leaves some out. The sample holds 150,000 to 200,000 clones, 80% to 85% seen once. Sequenced: peripheral blood. All receptors derive from a woman in her thirties with acute or convalescent COVID-19. The CDR3 runs from the conserved cysteine through the conserved F or W. Each record gives: J gene, clone size, D gene, V gene, CDR3 protein, CDR3 DNA. A D gene is named only where the DNA matches it firmly. Clone size is shown for a subset of rows, as once, few, many or a class of expanded clone.

>TRBJ1-1|NA|NA|TRBV5-1
CASSFSGGHTEAFF
TGCGCCAGCAGCTTTAGCGGGGGGCACACTGAAGCTTTCTTT
>TRBJ1-2|NA|NA|TRBV30
CAWRGGDTNYGYTF
TGTGCCTGGAGGGGTGGGGACACTAACTATGGCTACACCTTC
>TRBJ1-6|NA|TRBD1|TRBV27
CASSIYSTGGNSPLHF
TGTGCCAGCAGTATCTACTCGACAGGGGGTAATTCACCCCTCCACTTT
>TRBJ2-7|NA|NA|TRBV6-2/TRBV6-3
CASSYSASRVVEQYF
TGTGCCAGCAGTTACTCGGCTAGCCGGGTCGTCGAGCAGTACTTC
>TRBJ2-7|NA|NA|TRBV7-9
CASSPSRNGDEQYF
TGTGCCAGCAGCCCCTCTCGCAACGGGGACGAGCAGTACTTC
>TRBJ1-4|NA|TRBD1|TRBV5-8
CASSLGTGGATNEKLFF
TGTGCCAGCAGCTTAGGGACAGGGGGTGCAACTAATGAAAAACTGTTTTTT
>TRBJ2-3|NA|NA|TRBV11-3
CASSSTRLAPGTQYF
TGTGCCAGCAGTTCAACTAGGCTAGCGCCGGGTACGCAGTATTTT
>TRBJ1-2|few|NA|TRBV5-1
CASSYDSDRYGYTF
TGCGCCAGCAGCTACGACTCAGATCGGTATGGCTACACCTTC
>TRBJ2-3|NA|NA|TRBV15
CATSRVDNTDTQYF
TGTGCCACCAGCAGAGTAGACAACACAGATACGCAGTATTTT
>TRBJ2-1|NA|NA|TRBV15
CATSRVLDREQFF
TGTGCCACCAGCAGAGTTTTAGACAGGGAGCAGTTCTTC
>TRBJ2-2|few|NA|TRBV4-1
CASSQEPGSNTGELFF
TGCGCCAGCAGCCAAGAACCGGGGTCGAACACCGGGGAGCTGTTTTTT
>TRBJ2-3|few|NA|TRBV3-1/TRBV3-2
CASSPPAATDTQYF
TGTGCCAGCAGCCCTCCGGCGGCTACAGATACGCAGTATTTT
>TRBJ2-3|NA|TRBD2|TRBV30
CACPSGGSTDTQYF
TGTGCCTGTCCTAGCGGGGGGAGCACAGATACGCAGTATTTT
>TRBJ2-5|NA|TRBD2|TRBV5-1
CASSGGGTSKETQYF
TGCGCCAGCAGTGGGGGCGGGACTAGTAAAGAGACCCAGTACTTC
>TRBJ2-1|NA|TRBD2|TRBV6-1
CASSFLAGEANEQFF
TGTGCCAGCAGTTTTCTAGCGGGAGAAGCTAATGAGCAGTTCTTC
>TRBJ1-2|NA|NA|TRBV19
CASTQLGDTSRTF
TGTGCCAGTACCCAACTTGGGGACACCAGCCGGACCTTC
>TRBJ1-2|NA|NA|TRBV5-6
CASSLAEMAGYTF
TGTGCCAGCAGCCTCGCGGAAATGGCTGGCTACACCTTC
>TRBJ1-2|NA|NA|TRBV28
CASGISRDSYGYTF
TGTGCCAGCGGAATAAGCCGGGACTCCTATGGCTACACCTTC
>TRBJ2-1|NA|TRBD1|TRBV7-9
CASSLAIRGLINEQFF
TGTGCCAGCAGCTTAGCGATCAGGGGGCTAATCAATGAGCAGTTCTTC
>TRBJ1-5|NA|TRBD1|TRBV11-3
CASLGQGHNQPQHF
TGTGCCAGCCTGGGACAGGGCCACAATCAGCCCCAGCATTTT
>TRBJ1-6|NA|NA|TRBV19
CASTVGSSYNSPLHF
TGTGCCAGTACAGTCGGGAGCTCCTATAATTCACCCCTCCACTTT
>TRBJ1-1|NA|NA|TRBV29-1
CSVVDPGEAFF
TGCAGCGTTGTCGATCCGGGAGAGGCTTTCTTT
>TRBJ2-2|NA|TRBD1|TRBV6-5
CASRDRATNTGELFF
TGTGCCAGCAGGGACAGGGCCACTAACACCGGGGAGCTGTTTTTT
>TRBJ1-4|NA|TRBD1|TRBV14
CASSPRTGSNEKLFF
TGTGCCAGCAGCCCTCGGACAGGCTCTAATGAAAAACTGTTTTTT
>TRBJ1-2|NA|NA|TRBV29-1
CSVAAFRGAHGYTF
TGCAGCGTTGCCGCCTTCCGGGGGGCTCATGGCTACACCTTC
>TRBJ2-1|once|TRBD1|TRBV7-6
CASSLAGQGFDEQFF
TGTGCCAGCAGCTTAGCGGGACAGGGTTTCGATGAGCAGTTCTTC
>TRBJ2-1|NA|NA|TRBV7-2
CASSLPTGNEQFF
TGTGCCAGCAGCTTACCCACGGGGAATGAGCAGTTCTTC
>TRBJ1-2|NA|NA|TRBV4-3
CASSQDTAYGYTF
TGCGCCAGCAGCCAAGACACAGCCTATGGCTACACCTTC
>TRBJ1-4|NA|NA|TRBV25-1
CASSRTGSREKLFF
TGTGCCAGCAGTAGAACAGGGAGTAGGGAAAAACTGTTTTTT
>TRBJ1-2|NA|NA|TRBV29-1
CSVGSDGYTF
TGCAGCGTAGGGAGCGACGGCTACACCTTC
>TRBJ2-7|NA|NA|TRBV12-3/TRBV12-4
CASSLELTYEQYF
TGTGCCAGCAGTCTTGAACTTACCTACGAGCAGTACTTC
>TRBJ2-1|once|NA|TRBV9
CASSAPGHLALNEQFF
TGTGCCAGCAGCGCGCCGGGACATTTGGCCCTTAATGAGCAGTTCTTC
>TRBJ2-3|NA|NA|TRBV25-1
CASSPHRTLGDTQYF
TGTGCCAGCAGTCCCCACCGCACTCTCGGGGATACGCAGTATTTT
>TRBJ2-3|NA|TRBD2|TRBV2
CASGRAGLAGADTQYF
TGTGCCAGCGGAAGAGCGGGATTAGCGGGAGCAGATACGCAGTATTTT
>TRBJ2-1|NA|NA|TRBV3-1/TRBV3-2
CASSQAHPDFLGQFF
TGTGCCAGCAGCCAAGCACATCCGGACTTCCTCGGGCAGTTCTTC
>TRBJ1-2|NA|NA|TRBV28
CASSLLQGNYGYTF
TGTGCCAGCAGTTTATTGCAGGGGAACTATGGCTACACCTTC
>TRBJ2-4|many|NA|TRBV7-8
CASSSTLGGRDIQYF
TGTGCCAGCAGCTCAACTCTGGGGGGTCGAGACATTCAGTACTTC
>TRBJ2-1|NA|NA|TRBV3-1/TRBV3-2
CASSQDTGSGNEQFF
TGTGCCAGCAGCCAAGACACGGGGTCCGGCAATGAGCAGTTCTTC
>TRBJ1-1|NA|NA|TRBV19
CASSIGGVGAFF
TGTGCCAGTAGTATAGGCGGGGTCGGCGCTTTCTTT
>TRBJ2-7|NA|TRBD1|TRBV7-3
CASSLSGQGPYEQYF
TGTGCCAGCAGCTTATCGGGACAGGGTCCCTACGAGCAGTACTTC
>TRBJ2-5|once|NA|TRBV13
CASSFLPPEQETQYF
TGTGCCAGCAGCTTCCTCCCTCCAGAACAAGAGACCCAGTACTTC
>TRBJ1-2|NA|NA|TRBV6-5
CASTREKDYGYTF
TGTGCCAGCACCCGGGAGAAGGACTATGGCTACACCTTC
>TRBJ1-2|once|NA|TRBV28
CASSWRLSVRYGYTF
TGTGCCAGCAGTTGGAGGTTGTCGGTTCGCTATGGCTACACCTTC
>TRBJ1-3|NA|NA|TRBV28
CASSLSTGPSGNTIYF
TGTGCCAGCAGTTTATCGACAGGTCCGTCTGGAAACACCATATATTTT
>TRBJ1-6|NA|NA|TRBV30
CAWSSDSPLHF
TGTGCCTGGAGCAGCGATTCACCCCTCCACTTT
>TRBJ2-1|NA|TRBD2|TRBV7-2
CASSRTSGRRNEQFF
TGTGCCAGCAGTAGAACTAGCGGGAGAAGAAATGAGCAGTTCTTC
>TRBJ1-1|NA|NA|TRBV5-1
CASSLLMNTEAFF
TGCGCCAGCAGCTTATTAATGAACACTGAAGCTTTCTTT
>TRBJ2-1|NA|NA|TRBV24-1
CATSGGRGNYNEQFF
TGTGCCACCAGTGGAGGAAGGGGGAATTACAATGAGCAGTTCTTC
>TRBJ2-1|NA|TRBD2|TRBV19
CASSLTGTTYNEQFF
TGTGCCAGTAGTCTAACCGGGACTACCTACAATGAGCAGTTCTTC
>TRBJ1-2|NA|TRBD1|TRBV6-5
CASTRPGQASGYTF
TGTGCCAGCACCCGGCCGGGACAGGCCTCCGGCTACACCTTC
>TRBJ2-1|NA|NA|TRBV11-1
CASSSPKPYNEQFF
TGTGCCAGCAGCTCCCCGAAGCCCTACAATGAGCAGTTCTTC
>TRBJ2-1|NA|NA|TRBV2
CASSELLRNEQFF
TGTGCCAGCAGTGAATTGCTCAGGAATGAGCAGTTCTTC
>TRBJ1-4|few|NA|TRBV28
CASSLPQGTEKLFF
TGTGCCAGCAGTTTACCACAGGGTACCGAAAAACTGTTTTTT
>TRBJ2-7|once|NA|TRBV25-1
CASSFGVEQYF
TGTGCCAGCAGTTTTGGAGTGGAGCAGTACTTC
>TRBJ2-1|NA|TRBD2|TRBV7-2
CASSLGTSVNEQFF
TGTGCCAGCAGTCTTGGTACTAGCGTAAATGAGCAGTTCTTC
>TRBJ1-2|NA|TRBD1|TRBV19
CASSIGDSPSNTF
TGTGCCAGTAGTATAGGGGACAGCCCTTCAAATACCTTC
>TRBJ1-2|NA|NA|TRBV4-3
CASSQDRRRANGYTF
TGCGCCAGCAGCCAAGATCGTAGGCGGGCGAACGGCTACACCTTC
>TRBJ2-7|NA|TRBD1|TRBV30
CAWSVHRGSEQYF
TGTGCCTGGAGTGTACACAGGGGGAGCGAGCAGTACTTC
>TRBJ2-5|NA|TRBD1|TRBV19
CASSARPGQEETQYF
TGTGCCAGTAGTGCTCGACCGGGACAGGAAGAGACCCAGTACTTC
>TRBJ1-1|NA|TRBD1|TRBV13
CASLEWQGGTEAFF
TGTGCCAGCCTGGAGTGGCAGGGGGGTACTGAAGCTTTCTTT